This T cell receptor beta chain stems from a study of blood T cell repertoires in COVID-19. The germline gives CDR1 SQVTM, CDR2 ANQGSEA. Trimming removed 5 bases from V and 2 bases from J, with 15 bases in between. The CDR3 is made up of 14 amino acids. Sequencing used immunoSEQ multiplex PCR; TCRdb keeps in-frame clones, though not all of them. The sample includes hundreds of thousands of clones, 86% of them seen just once. Source material: peripheral blood. This TCR was recovered from a woman aged 30 to 39 with active or convalescent COVID-19. The genes are TRBV29-1 and TRBJ1-1; no clear D. The CDR3 DNA follows: TGCAGCGTTAACCTAAGATTACTAAACACTGAAGCTTTCTTT. This translates into CSVNLRLLNTEAFF.